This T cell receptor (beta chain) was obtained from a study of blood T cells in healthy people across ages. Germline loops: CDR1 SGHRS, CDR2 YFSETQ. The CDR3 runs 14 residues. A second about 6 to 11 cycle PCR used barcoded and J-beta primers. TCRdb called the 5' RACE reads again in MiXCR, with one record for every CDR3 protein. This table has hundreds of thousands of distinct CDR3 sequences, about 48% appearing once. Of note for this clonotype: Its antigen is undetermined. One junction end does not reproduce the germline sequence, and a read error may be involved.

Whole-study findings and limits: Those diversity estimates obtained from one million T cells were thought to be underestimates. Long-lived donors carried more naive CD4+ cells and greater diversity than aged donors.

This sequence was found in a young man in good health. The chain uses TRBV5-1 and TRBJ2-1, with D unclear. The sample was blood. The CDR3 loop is CASSLDFSYNKQFF. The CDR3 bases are TGCGCCAGCAGCTTGGATTTCTCCTACAATAAGCAGTTCTTC.